The source of this TCR beta chain is a study of radiation and T cells in renal cell carcinoma (dated by TCRdb to the early 2020s). Study-level background: A total of around 50 samples underwent TCR beta sequencing, made up of around 26 tumors and approximately 27 peripheral blood samples. In the 55 or so samples combined, some 4,100,000 unique CDR3 nucleotide sequences were found, encoding 3,000,000 or so unique CDR3 amino acid sequences.

Worth noting for this clone: Its antigen remains undetermined. Base quality data are lacking; no much larger clone is found one base away.

Taken with the paper, the label for time point translates to: tumor resected at nephrectomy. In light of the paper, this sample's treatment or condition label describes: 15 Gy SBRT to primary tumor, nephrectomy 4 weeks later. Samples came from a clinical trial, in which primary renal cell carcinomas received 15 Gy stereotactic body radiation therapy followed by nephrectomy 4 weeks later. Renal cell carcinoma with clear cell pathology was present in all patients. Tumors were dissociated mechanically, digested with collagenase/hyaluronidase at 37 degrees C, processed in gentleMACS C tubes, and stored in liquid nitrogen. Genomic DNA for TCR sequencing was prepared using the QIAamp DNA Blood Mini Kit (Qiagen). The analyses included only samples that passed all quality control checks. The immunoSEQ kit was used, according to the manufacturer's recommendations, to generate TCR beta libraries from genomic DNA. For library preparation, a first multiplex PCR was performed with proprietary primers, followed by a second PCR in which unique barcodes were added, and bead cleanups were performed after each round. Each sample batch included a kit-provided positive control reaction and a negative control reaction. The final libraries were assessed on an Agilent 4200 TapeStation D1000 ScreenTape, pooled by volume, and quantified by qPCR. An Illumina NextSeq500 fitted with a MidOutput 150-cycle cartridge performed the sequencing, running 156 Read1 cycles and 15 Index1 cycles with the kit's custom primers. The pooled library was loaded at 1.0 pM, with a roughly 19% PhiX control spiked in. In the source study's methods: The vendor-processed data were analyzed in R, and a clonotype was defined as all T cells that share the same CDR3 nucleotide sequence. For clone abundance analyses, frequencies were normalized to the 10,000 most abundant clones per sample. Public T cell clones, which averaged fewer than five per sample, were excluded before analysis. ImmunoMap was used for dominant motif analysis with the PAM10 matrix, a gap penalty of 30, and a homology threshold of 0.3, and any motif reaching a cumulative frequency of at least 0.01 was considered dominant. Tumor-enriched clonotypes and baseline blood-enriched clonotypes were defined as those with an abundance difference of at least 32-fold between compartments. Tumor-blood repertoire similarity was measured with the Baroni-Urbani and Buser coefficient, and groups were compared using two-tailed Wilcoxon tests in R. TCRdb stores this immuneACCESS table with in-frame sequences only. Part of the clones is absent; in the studies checked, under half of the shortfall reflects unresolved V genes, and no reason is known for the rest. The V and J calls and clone size are taken from that table; D and trimming were inferred from the DNA. Recorded for this sample are about 20,000 clones; around 49% of them occurred a single time. Clones ranked in the top ten supply roughly 17% of the sample.

The CDR3 goes from the cysteine to the phenylalanine over 17 residues. The sequence is cut down to CDR3 DNA, 51 bases in frame from base 1. Via the germline V gene, CDR1 is SGHRS and CDR2 YFSETQ. Trimming leaves V shorter by 1 base and J shorter by 0 bases, with the junction holding 7 bases beyond the gene matches. The study at large found these results: Because only small tumor regions of about 0.94 g were available, intratumoral heterogeneity was not captured. TCR clonality was higher in irradiated tumors than in controls, as the top 100 clonotypes made up an average of approximately 50% of the repertoire in irradiated tumors compared with 43% in nephrectomy-only tumors. Because no pretreatment tumor biopsies were available, whether clonotypes were present in the tumor at baseline could not be determined. In blood, the top tumor clonotypes increased from baseline to 2 weeks after radiation and then shrank by 4 weeks, which suggests a temporary expansion of tumor-resident clones. The single-armed trial design could not address effects of radiation dose or scheduling on the TCR repertoire. Irradiated tumors contained more dominant CDR3 motifs, and these motifs occupied a larger share of the repertoire than in control tumors.

The sequencing here drew on tumor tissue, taken from a patient whose treatment included radiotherapy and nephrectomy. The origin of this receptor is a woman aged 50 to 60 with renal cell carcinoma. This receptor chain uses TRBV5-1 and TRBJ2-3, with 8 central nucleotides matching TRBD2. The CDR3 has the sequence CASSLPRGGGSTDTQYF. The DNA sequence reads TGCGCCAGCAGCTTGCCTCGTGGCGGGGGGAGCACAGATACGCAGTATTTT.